One and the same sample provided the 10 T cell receptor beta chains below, sequenced in a study of CD8 T cells in Susac syndrome. Reverse transcription of roughly 0.5 to 1 ug RNA was carried out with random hexamers. TCRdb analysed the immunoSEQ multiplex PCR reads with MiXCR anew, one entry per CDR3 protein. The top ten clones hold less than 0.55% of a sample with 75,000 to 95,000 distinct CDR3 sequences, over 75% of them seen once. The sequenced sample was CD8+ T cells from PBMCs. These receptor sequences come from a human donor with multiple sclerosis.

The sample holds a few counts of this clonotype. The chain joins TRBV7-8 to TRBJ2-7; D gene ambiguous. V gave up 4 bases and J gave up 6 bases, with 7 bases separating them. This CDR3 is built from 11 residues. Germline values: CDR1 SGHVS, CDR2 FQNEAQ. CDR3 region: CASSSDREQYF. CDR3 DNA: TGTGCCAGCAGCTCAGATCGCGAGCAGTACTTC.

This clonotype was seen only once. The gene calls are TRBV27 and TRBJ2-4, with 13 bases that match TRBD2. This CDR3 is built from 16 residues. Germline values: CDR1 MNHEY, CDR2 SMNVEV (reference sequence). The ends lost 2 bases at V and 8 bases at J; junction bases unmatched: 6. CDR3 protein: CASSLALGLAGHIQYF. CDR3 DNA: TGTGCCAGCAGTTTAGCCTTGGGACTAGCGGGACACATTCAGTACTTC.

CDR3: CASSSGTGKSEQYF. The CDR3 DNA reads TGTGCCAGCAGCTCCGGGACAGGGAAGAGCGAGCAGTACTTC. The chain carries TRBV13 and TRBJ2-7, with 9 bases fitting TRBD1. Germline trimming cut 4 bases from V and 6 bases from J; bases unmatched to any gene: 7. CDR3 size: 14 residues. CDR1 is PRHDT, CDR2 FYEKMQ, per germline (reference sequence).

This rearrangement joins TRBV11-2 to TRBJ1-1; TRBD1 might be the D (5 bases). There are 15 residues in the CDR3. Trimming removed 5 bases from V and 4 bases from J, with 17 bases in between. Germline assignment: CDR1 SGHAT and CDR2 FQNNGV. CDR3 amino acids: CASSPRTPWGTEAFF. CDR3 DNA sequence: TGTGCCAGCAGCCCGCGGACACCTTGGGGCACTGAAGCTTTCTTT.

The chain couples TRBV19 to TRBJ2-5; TRBD1 agrees at 8 bases. Germline CDR1 is LNHDA and CDR2 is SQIVND (reference sequence). The CDR3 has 16 amino acids. The trim removed 5 bases at V and 0 bases at J, leaving 8 bases unmatched. This chain's CDR3 is CASSVPGQEYQETQYF. CDR3 in DNA: TGTGCCAGTAGTGTACCGGGACAGGAGTACCAAGAGACCCAGTACTTC.

The V and J genes are TRBV27 and TRBJ2-7; D might be TRBD1 or TRBD2, each matching 5 bases. Germline assignment: CDR1 MNHEY and CDR2 SMNVEV (reference sequence). The CDR3 covers 15 residues. V was cut by 9 bases and J by 5 bases, with 23 bases left in between. CDR3: CASHFSGTPGDEQYF. The CDR3 DNA follows: TGTGCCAGTCACTTCTCCGGGACCCCAGGCGACGAGCAGTACTTC.

The chain couples TRBV6-5 to TRBJ1-1; the D gene is possibly TRBD1 (5 bases). CDR1 and CDR2 (germline): MNHEY, SVGAGI. This CDR3 region has 13 residues. V lost 2 bases to trimming and J lost 5 bases, with 9 bases between them. CDR3 sequence reads: CASSYGGRTEAFF. The CDR3 DNA follows: TGTGCCAGCAGTTACGGGGGTCGGACTGAAGCTTTCTTT.

The gene calls are TRBV5-8 and TRBJ1-1; D is ambiguous. Germline assignment: CDR1 SGHTS and CDR2 YDEGEE. This CDR3 region has 15 residues. Trimming took 2 bases from V and 0 from J, leaving 11 bases between them. CDR3 DNA: TGTGCCAGCAGCTTCTTGGGCTGGATGAACACTGAAGCTTTCTTT. Protein sequence: CASSFLGWMNTEAFF. Combining the CDR3 with reference TRBV5-8 and TRBJ1-1 gives the whole variable domain EAGVTQSPTHLIKTRGQQATLRCSPISGHTSVYWYQQALGLGLQFLLWYDEGEERNRGNFPPRFSGRQFPNYSSELNVNALELEDSALYLCASSFLGWMNTEAFFGQGTRLTVV.

CDR3 residues: CASSPVQGAHNEQFF. DNA for the CDR3: TGCGCCAGCAGCCCGGTACAGGGCGCCCACAATGAGCAGTTCTTC. J is TRBJ2-1 and V is TRBV4-1, with a tentative D call TRBD1 (6 bases). The CDR3 length is 15 residues. The V and J ends lost 4 bases and 5 bases respectively, with 15 bases between them. Germline CDR1 MGHRA, CDR2 YSYEKL.

The rearrangement joins TRBV19 to TRBJ2-1; the D gene is possibly TRBD2 (7 bases). Trimming took 0 bases from V and 3 from J, leaving 12 bases between them. The CDR3 runs to 16 residues. Germline V gene sequence: CDR1 LNHDA, CDR2 SQIVND (reference sequence). Here the CDR3 reads CASSIEGAGVYNEQFF. The CDR3 DNA is TGTGCCAGTAGTATAGAGGGGGCGGGAGTCTACAATGAGCAGTTCTTC.